This T cell receptor beta chain was observed in a study of CD8+ T cells in alopecia areata listed by TCRdb under 2018. About the investigation overall: In both human patients and the C3H/HeJ mouse model, the study applied high-throughput TCRbeta sequencing to look at T cell clonal expansion in alopecia areata. Human TCRbeta sequencing covered scalp tissue and sorted CD4+ and CD8+ peripheral blood T cells from patchy and totalis/universalis alopecia areata patients and healthy controls. Scalp clonality was compared among normal scalp (n=4), patchy alopecia areata scalp (n=8), and alopecia totalis/universalis scalp (n=8). The RNA source kit depended on sample type: the PAXgene miRNA kit for fixed scalp, the miRNeasy kit for PBMCs, and the RNeasy kit for mouse skin. Amplification of TCRbeta CDR3 regions was done by immunoSEQ multiplex PCR using 35 Vbeta forward primers and 13 Jbeta reverse primers. Results and caveats for the whole study, not just this receptor: Resident alphabeta T cells in normal human skin are also sequenced, complicating scalp TCR repertoire analysis, unlike mouse skin dominated by gammadelta T cells. Lesional scalp, especially in alopecia totalis/universalis, showed higher clonality and more expanded CD8+ clones than normal scalp, suggesting antigenic drive. TCR sequences shared between patients were less clear than in mice, possibly partly because of HLA diversity in the patient population.

The CDR3 sequence holds 10 residues, the cysteine and phenylalanine included. The only DNA kept is the CDR3, 30 bases in frame from the first base. CDR1 and CDR2 are read off the germline V gene as SQVTM and ANQGSEA. V loses 3 bases of germline sequence and J loses 4 bases, and the interval between the two ends is 3 bases. PBMCs were isolated by density centrifugation and stained for CD3, CD4 and CD8, and CD4+ and CD8+ T cells were sorted on a FACSAria. Scalp biopsies and blood samples were provided by unaffected controls. The library was generated by the immunoSEQ multiplex PCR assay. To provide template for TCR sequencing, every sample had RNA extracted and reverse transcribed into cDNA. First-strand cDNA was synthesized with SuperScript III using a 2:1 mix of oligo-dT and random hexamers. A synthetic immune receptor repertoire was used to assess amplification bias, and residual bias was removed computationally. In the paper's pipeline: Raw reads were preprocessed to remove errors, and CDR3 was defined according to IMGT conventions as the region from the conserved cysteine to phenylalanine. Clonality was computed by normalizing Shannon entropy by log2 of the number of productive unique TCRs and subtracting the result from 1. CD4 or CD8 identity of scalp clones was inferred by cross-referencing scalp TCRbeta sequences with sorted blood CD4 and CD8 repertoires. TCRdb obtained this table from immuneACCESS and retained in-frame rearrangements with V and J assigned. These tables miss some clones; where compared with another copy, unresolved V genes account for less than half of the shortfall, and the remainder is unexplained. The DNA was the basis for D and trimming; V, J and clone size are from that table. The sample table holds 200,000 to 250,000 clones, of which more than 55% were seen once. The ten top clones hold roughly 5.3% of the sample.

Worth noting for this clone: It has no known antigen specificity. Base qualities were left out, and no much larger clone turns up one base away.

This sequence uses TRBV29-1 and TRBJ1-2, with no reliable assignment of the D segment. The source is a human donor in good health. Sequencing input: CD8+ T cells sorted from blood. The nucleotides are TGCAGCGTTGATGTCTATGGCTACACCTTC. The encoded protein is CSVDVYGYTF. With the portions outside the CDR3 filled from the reference TRBV29-1 and TRBJ1-2 genes, the complete variable region becomes SAVISQKPSRDICQRGTSLTIQCQVDSQVTMMFWYRQQPGQSLTLIATANQGSEATYESGFVIDKFPISRPNLTFSTLTVSNMSPEDSSIYLCSVDVYGYTFGSGTRLTVV.